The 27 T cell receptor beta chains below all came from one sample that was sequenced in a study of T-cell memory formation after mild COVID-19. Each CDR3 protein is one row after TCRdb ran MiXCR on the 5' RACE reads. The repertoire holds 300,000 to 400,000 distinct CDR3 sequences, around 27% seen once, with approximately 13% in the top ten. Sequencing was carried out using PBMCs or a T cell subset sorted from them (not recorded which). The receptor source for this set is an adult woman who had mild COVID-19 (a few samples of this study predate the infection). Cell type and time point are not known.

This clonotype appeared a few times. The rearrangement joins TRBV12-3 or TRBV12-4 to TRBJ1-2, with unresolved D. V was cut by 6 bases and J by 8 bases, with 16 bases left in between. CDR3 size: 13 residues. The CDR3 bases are TGTGCCAGCAGCCTCCCGCCCCAGGAGGGCTACACCTTC. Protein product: CASSLPPQEGYTF.

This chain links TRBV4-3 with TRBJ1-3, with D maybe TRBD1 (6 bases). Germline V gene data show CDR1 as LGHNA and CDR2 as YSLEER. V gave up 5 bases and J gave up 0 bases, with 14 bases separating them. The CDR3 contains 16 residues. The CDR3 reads CASSETGSRSGNTIYF. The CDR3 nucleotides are TGCGCCAGCAGCGAGACAGGTTCCCGCTCTGGAAACACCATATATTTT.

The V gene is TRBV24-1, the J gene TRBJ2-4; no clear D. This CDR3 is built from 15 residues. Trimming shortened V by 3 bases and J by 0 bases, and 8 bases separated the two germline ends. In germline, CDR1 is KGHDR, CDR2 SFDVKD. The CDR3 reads CATSDSWGAKNIQYF. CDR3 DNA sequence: TGTGCCACCAGTGATAGTTGGGGAGCCAAAAACATTCAGTACTTC.

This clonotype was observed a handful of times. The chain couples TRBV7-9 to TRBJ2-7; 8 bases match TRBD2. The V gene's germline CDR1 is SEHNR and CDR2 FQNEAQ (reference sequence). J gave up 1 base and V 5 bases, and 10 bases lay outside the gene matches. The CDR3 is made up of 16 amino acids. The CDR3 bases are TGTGCCAGCAGCCCCAATGGGGGACTAGAATCCTACGAGCAGTACTTC. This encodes CASSPNGGLESYEQYF.

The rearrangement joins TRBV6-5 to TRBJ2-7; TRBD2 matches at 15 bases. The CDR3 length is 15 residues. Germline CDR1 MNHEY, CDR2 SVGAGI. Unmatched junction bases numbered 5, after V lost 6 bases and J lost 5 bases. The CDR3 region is CASSLGLAGGDEQYF. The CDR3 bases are TGTGCCAGCAGCCTTGGACTAGCGGGAGGGGACGAGCAGTACTTC.

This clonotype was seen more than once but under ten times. The CDR3, as DNA: TGTGCCAGCACACCGGGACAGTCCTTTGAAAAACTGTTTTTT. Translation: CASTPGQSFEKLFF. This chain connects TRBV25-1 to TRBJ1-4; 7 nucleotides align to TRBD1. Trimming cost V 7 bases and J 7 bases; bases outside gene matches: 9. The CDR3 consists of 14 residues. Germline V gene data show CDR1 as MGHDK and CDR2 as SYGVNS.

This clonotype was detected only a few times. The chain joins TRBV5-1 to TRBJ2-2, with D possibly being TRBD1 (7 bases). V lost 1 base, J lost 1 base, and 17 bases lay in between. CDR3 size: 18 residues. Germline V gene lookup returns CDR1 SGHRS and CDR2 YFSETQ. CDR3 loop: CASSLTGDLPMNTGELFF. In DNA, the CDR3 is TGCGCCAGCAGCTTGACAGGGGACTTACCGATGAACACCGGGGAGCTGTTTTTT.

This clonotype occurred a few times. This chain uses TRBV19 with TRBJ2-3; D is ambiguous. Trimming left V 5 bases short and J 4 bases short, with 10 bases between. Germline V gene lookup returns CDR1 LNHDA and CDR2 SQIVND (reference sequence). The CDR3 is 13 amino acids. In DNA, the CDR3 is TGTGCCAGTAGTTCGCCCCCATCAGATACGCAGTATTTT. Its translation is CASSSPPSDTQYF.

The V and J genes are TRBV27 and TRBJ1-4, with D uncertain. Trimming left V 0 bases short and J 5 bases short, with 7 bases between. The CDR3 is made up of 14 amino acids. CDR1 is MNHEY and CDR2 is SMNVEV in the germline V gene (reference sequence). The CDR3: CASSLSTRNEKLFF. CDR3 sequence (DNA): TGTGCCAGCAGTTTATCTACTCGGAATGAAAAACTGTTTTTT.

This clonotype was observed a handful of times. The CDR3 DNA is TGTGCCAGCAGCTTATCGGCGACCCAGTACTTC. Translating gives CASSLSATQYF. The chain is built from TRBV7-9 and TRBJ2-5; no reliable D call. The CDR3 runs to 11 residues. The germline V gene has CDR1 SEHNR and CDR2 FQNEAQ (reference sequence). V was pared by 2 bases and J by 7 bases, with 5 bases between. The full variable domain, its missing parts supplied by reference TRBV7-9 and TRBJ2-5, is DTGVSQNPRHKITKRGQNVTFRCDPISEHNRLYWYRQTLGQGPEFLTYFQNEAQLEKSRLLSDRFSAERPKGSFSTLEIQRTEQGDSAMYLCASSLSATQYFGPGTRLLVL.

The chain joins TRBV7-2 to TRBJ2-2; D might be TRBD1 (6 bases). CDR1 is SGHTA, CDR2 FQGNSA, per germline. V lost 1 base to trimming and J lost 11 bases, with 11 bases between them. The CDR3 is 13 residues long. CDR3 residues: CASSLVRGSELFF. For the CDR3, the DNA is TGTGCCAGCAGCTTAGTCAGGGGTTCAGAGCTGTTTTTT.

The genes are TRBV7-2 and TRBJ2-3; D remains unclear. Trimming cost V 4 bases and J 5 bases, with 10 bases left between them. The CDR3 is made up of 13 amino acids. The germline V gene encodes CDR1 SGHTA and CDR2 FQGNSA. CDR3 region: CASSWRLGDTQYF. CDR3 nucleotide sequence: TGTGCCAGCAGCTGGCGGCTGGGAGATACGCAGTATTTT.

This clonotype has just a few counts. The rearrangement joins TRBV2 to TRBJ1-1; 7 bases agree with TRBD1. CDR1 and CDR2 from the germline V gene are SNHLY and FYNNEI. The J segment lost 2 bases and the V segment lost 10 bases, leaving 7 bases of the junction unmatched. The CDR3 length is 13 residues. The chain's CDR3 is CATLRQGNTEAFF. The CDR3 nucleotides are TGTGCCACCCTTCGACAGGGAAACACTGAAGCTTTCTTT. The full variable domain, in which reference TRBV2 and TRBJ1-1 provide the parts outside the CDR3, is EPEVTQTPSHQVTQMGQEVILRCVPISNHLYFYWYRQILGQKVEFLVSFYNNEISEKSEIFDDQFSVERPDGSNFTLKIRSTKLEDSAMYFCATLRQGNTEAFFGQGTRLTVV.

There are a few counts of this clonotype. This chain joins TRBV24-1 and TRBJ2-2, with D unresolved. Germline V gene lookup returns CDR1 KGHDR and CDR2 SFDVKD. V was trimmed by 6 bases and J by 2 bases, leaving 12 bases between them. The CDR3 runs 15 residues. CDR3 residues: CATSLLRSNTGELFF. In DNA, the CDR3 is TGTGCCACCAGTCTGCTCCGCAGCAACACCGGGGAGCTGTTTTTT.

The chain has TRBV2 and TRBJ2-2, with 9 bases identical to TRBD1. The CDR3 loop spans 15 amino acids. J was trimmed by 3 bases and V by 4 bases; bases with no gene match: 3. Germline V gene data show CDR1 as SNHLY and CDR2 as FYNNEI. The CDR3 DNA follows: TGTGCCAGCAGTGTGGGGACAGGGTACACCGGGGAGCTGTTTTTT. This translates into CASSVGTGYTGELFF.

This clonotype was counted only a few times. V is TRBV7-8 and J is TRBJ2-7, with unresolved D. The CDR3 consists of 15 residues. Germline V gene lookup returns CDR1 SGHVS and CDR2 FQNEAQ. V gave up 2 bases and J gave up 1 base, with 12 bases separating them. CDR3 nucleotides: TGTGCCAGCAGCTTAAGGGCCGGGTGGTCCTACGAGCAGTACTTC. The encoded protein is CASSLRAGWSYEQYF.

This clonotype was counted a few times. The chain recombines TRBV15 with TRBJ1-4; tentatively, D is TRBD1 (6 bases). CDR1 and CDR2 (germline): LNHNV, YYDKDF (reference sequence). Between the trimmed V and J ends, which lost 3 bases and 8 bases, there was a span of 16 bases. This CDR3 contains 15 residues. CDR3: CATSRAGTKREKLFF. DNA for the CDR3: TGTGCCACCAGCAGGGCCGGGACAAAAAGGGAAAAACTGTTTTTT.

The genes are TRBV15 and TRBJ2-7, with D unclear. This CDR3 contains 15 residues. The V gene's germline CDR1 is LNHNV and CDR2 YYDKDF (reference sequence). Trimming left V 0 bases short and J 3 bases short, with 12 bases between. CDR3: CATSRDQVVNYEQYF. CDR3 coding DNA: TGTGCCACCAGCAGAGATCAAGTGGTGAACTACGAGCAGTACTTC.

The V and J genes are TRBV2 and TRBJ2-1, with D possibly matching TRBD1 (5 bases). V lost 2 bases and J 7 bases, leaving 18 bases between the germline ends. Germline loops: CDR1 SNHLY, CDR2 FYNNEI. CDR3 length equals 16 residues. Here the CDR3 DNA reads TGTGCCAGCAGTGAAAGGTGGGGCCTACTACAGAATGAGCAGTTCTTC. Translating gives CASSERWGLLQNEQFF.

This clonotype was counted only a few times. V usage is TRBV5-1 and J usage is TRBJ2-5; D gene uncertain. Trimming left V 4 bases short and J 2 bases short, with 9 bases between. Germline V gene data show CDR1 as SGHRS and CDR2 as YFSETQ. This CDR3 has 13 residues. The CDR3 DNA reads TGCGCCAGCAGCGGAGTTTTGCAAGAGACCCAGTACTTC. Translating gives CASSGVLQETQYF.

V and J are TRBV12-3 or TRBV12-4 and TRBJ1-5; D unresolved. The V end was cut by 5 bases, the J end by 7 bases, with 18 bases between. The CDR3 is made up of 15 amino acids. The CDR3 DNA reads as TGTGCCAGCAGTCTGGCGTTTCGGGGAGGCCAGCCCCAGCATTTT. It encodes CASSLAFRGGQPQHF.

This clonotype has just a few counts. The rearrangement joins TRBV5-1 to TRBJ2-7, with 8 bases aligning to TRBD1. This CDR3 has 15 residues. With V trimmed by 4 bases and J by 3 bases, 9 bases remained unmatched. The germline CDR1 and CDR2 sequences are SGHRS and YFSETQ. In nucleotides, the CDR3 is TGCGCCAGCAGCAAAAGAGGGACAGGAATCTACGAGCAGTACTTC. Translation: CASSKRGTGIYEQYF.

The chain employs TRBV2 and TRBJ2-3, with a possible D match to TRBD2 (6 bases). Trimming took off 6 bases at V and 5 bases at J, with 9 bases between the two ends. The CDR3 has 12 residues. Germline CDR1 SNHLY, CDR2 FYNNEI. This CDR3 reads CASRVEGDTQYF. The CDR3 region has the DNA TGTGCCAGCAGAGTGGAGGGAGATACGCAGTATTTT.

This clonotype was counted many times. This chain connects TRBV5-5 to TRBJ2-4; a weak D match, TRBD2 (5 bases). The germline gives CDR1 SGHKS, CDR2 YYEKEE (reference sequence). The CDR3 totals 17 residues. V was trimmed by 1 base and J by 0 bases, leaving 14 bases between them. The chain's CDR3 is CASSLNGAAVAKNIQYF. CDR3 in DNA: TGTGCCAGCAGCTTGAACGGAGCGGCAGTAGCCAAAAACATTCAGTACTTC.

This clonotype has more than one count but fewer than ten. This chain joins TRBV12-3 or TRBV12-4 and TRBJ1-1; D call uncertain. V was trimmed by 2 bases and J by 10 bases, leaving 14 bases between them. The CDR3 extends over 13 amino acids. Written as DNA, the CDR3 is TGTGCCAGCAGTTTAAACGAGAGACAACGAGCTTTCTTT. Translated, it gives CASSLNERQRAFF.

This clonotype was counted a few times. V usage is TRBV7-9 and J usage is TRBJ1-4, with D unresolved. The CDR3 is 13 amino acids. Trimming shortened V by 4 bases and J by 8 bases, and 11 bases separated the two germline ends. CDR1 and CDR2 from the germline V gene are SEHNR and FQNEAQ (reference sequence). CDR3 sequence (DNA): TGTGCCAGCAGCTACCGAGTAACAGAAAAACTGTTTTTT. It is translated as CASSYRVTEKLFF. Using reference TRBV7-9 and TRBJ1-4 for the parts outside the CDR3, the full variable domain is DTGVSQNPRHKITKRGQNVTFRCDPISEHNRLYWYRQTLGQGPEFLTYFQNEAQLEKSRLLSDRFSAERPKGSFSTLEIQRTEQGDSAMYLCASSYRVTEKLFFGSGTQLSVL.

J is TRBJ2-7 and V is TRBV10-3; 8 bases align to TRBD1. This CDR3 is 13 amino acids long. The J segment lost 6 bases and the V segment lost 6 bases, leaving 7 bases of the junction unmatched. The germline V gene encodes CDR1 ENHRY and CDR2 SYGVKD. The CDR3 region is CAIRGDRFSEQYF. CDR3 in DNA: TGTGCCATCAGGGGGGACAGGTTTTCCGAGCAGTACTTC.